This T cell receptor beta chain derives from a study of blood T cell repertoires in COVID-19. In the case of this clone: Other DNA sequences in this sample translate to the same CDR3.

Germline assignment: CDR1 MNHEY and CDR2 SMNVEV (reference sequence). Deletions cut 3 bases from V and 4 bases from J, with 7 bases between. This CDR3 contains 13 residues. Original methodology: How many nucleated cells were present was estimated from reference gene primer amplification. Only in-frame clones appear in the TCRdb table, and some are missing; sequencing was by immunoSEQ multiplex PCR. V and J calls and clone size are those listed in that table; D and trimming were worked out from the DNA. The table has roughly 250,000 clones, approximately 85% seen once. The chain employs TRBV27 and TRBJ1-5; a weak D match, TRBD1 (5 bases). The receptor's source is a middle-aged man with acute or convalescent COVID-19. The sequenced sample was peripheral blood. The CDR3 loop reads CASSFAGNQPQHF. CDR3 coding DNA: TGTGCCAGCAGTTTTGCAGGGAATCAGCCCCAGCATTTT.